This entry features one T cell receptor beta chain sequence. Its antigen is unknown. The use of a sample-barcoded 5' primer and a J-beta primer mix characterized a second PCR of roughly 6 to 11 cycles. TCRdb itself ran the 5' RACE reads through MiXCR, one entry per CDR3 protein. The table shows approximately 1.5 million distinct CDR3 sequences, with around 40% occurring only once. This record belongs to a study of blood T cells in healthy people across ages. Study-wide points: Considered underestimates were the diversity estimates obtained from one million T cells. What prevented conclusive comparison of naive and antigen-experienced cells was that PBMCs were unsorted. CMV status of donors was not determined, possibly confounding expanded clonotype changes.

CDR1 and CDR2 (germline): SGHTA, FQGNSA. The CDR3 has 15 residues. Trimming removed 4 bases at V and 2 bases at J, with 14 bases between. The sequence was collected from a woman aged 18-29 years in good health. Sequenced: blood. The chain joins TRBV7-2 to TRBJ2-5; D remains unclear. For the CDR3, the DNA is TGTGCCAGCAGCTCTGGGCCCGTATCACAAGAGACCCAGTACTTC. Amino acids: CASSSGPVSQETQYF.